This T cell receptor beta chain was observed in a study of T cells after yellow fever vaccination. Study-wide results and limits: When the response was secondary, it was weaker but reached its peak faster, day 5 versus 15. Shared CD4/CD8 clonotypes were a small share, likely from convergent recombination.

The CDR3 contains 14 residues. V lost 2 bases to trimming and J lost 8 bases; unmatched junction nucleotides: 7. CDR1 is SGDLS and CDR2 is YYNGEE in the germline V gene. Via MiXCR, TCRdb re-called the 5' RACE reads, giving one row per CDR3 protein. This table holds 29,000 or so distinct CDR3 sequences, less than 5.5% found once. As concerns this clonotype: The antigen remains undetermined.

This material consisted of CD8+ T cells sorted from PBMCs, taken 10 days after the yellow fever booster vaccination. This TCR was sampled from a man aged 30-40 years who received the YFV17D yellow fever vaccine. The chain recombines TRBV9 with TRBJ2-3; 8 bases are shared with TRBD1. For the CDR3, the DNA is TGTGCCAGCAGCGTCCCCGGACAGGGAGGTACGCAGTATTTT. Amino acid sequence: CASSVPGQGGTQYF.